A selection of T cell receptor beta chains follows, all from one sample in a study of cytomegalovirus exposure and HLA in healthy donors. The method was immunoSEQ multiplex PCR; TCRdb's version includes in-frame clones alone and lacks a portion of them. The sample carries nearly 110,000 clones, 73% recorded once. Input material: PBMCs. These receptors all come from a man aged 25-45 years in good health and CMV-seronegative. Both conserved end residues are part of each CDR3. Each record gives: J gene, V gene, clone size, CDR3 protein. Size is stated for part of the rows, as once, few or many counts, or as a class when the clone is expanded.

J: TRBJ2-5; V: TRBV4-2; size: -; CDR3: CASSQDPGLVGETQYF
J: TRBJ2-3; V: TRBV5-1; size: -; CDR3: CASSPNTDTQYF
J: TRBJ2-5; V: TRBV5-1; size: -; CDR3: CASFRGAPGETQYF
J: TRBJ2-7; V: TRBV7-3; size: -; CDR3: CASSLHSGPLYEQYF
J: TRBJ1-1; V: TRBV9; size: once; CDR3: CASSATGRGNTEAFF
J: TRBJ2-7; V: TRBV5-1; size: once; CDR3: CASSLAGGNGEQYF
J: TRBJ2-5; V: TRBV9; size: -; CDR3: CASSSSVAARVAETQYF
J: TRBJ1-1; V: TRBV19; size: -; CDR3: CATSSRTGGMNTEAFF
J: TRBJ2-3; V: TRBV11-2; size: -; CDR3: CASSLASGGGTDTQYF
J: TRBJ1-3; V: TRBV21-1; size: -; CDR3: CASSKKPDRVGNTIYF
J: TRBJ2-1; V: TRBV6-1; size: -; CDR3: CASSEGVAAGYNEQFF